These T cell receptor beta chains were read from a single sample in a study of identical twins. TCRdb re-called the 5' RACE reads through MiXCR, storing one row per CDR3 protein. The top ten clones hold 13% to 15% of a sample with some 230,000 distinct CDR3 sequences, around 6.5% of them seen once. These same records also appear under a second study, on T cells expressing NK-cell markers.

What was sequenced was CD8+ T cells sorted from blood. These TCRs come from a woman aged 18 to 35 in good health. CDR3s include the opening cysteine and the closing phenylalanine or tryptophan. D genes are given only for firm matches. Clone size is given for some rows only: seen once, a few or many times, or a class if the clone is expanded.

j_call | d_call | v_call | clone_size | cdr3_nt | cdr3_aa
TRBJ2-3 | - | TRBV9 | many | TGTGCCAGCAGCGTAGACGTTTTGCACACAGATACGCAGTATTTT | CASSVDVLHTDTQYF
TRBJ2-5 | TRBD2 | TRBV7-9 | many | TGTGCCAGCATCCTAGCGGGGTCGCAAGAGACCCAGTACTTC | CASILAGSQETQYF
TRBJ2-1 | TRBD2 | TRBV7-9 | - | TGTGCCAGCAATCCCGGGACTAGCGACGGTAATGAGCAGTTCTTC | CASNPGTSDGNEQFF
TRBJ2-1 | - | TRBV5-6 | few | TGTGCCAGCAGCGTGGGATCCGGGATATACAATGAGCAGTTCTTC | CASSVGSGIYNEQFF
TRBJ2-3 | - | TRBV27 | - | TGTGCCAGCAGGGGGGGCCTTGTTTTCGCAGATACGCAGTATTTT | CASRGGLVFADTQYF
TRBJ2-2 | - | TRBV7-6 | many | TGTGCCATCGGACAAGAGAACACCGGGGAGCTGTTTTTT | CAIGQENTGELFF
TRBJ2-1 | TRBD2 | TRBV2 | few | TGTGCCAGCAGTGACGGACTAGCTGGCGATGAGCAGTTCTTC | CASSDGLAGDEQFF
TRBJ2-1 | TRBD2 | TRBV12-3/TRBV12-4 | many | TGTGCCAGCAGTTTATACCTAGCGGGATTGAGGCAGTTCTTC | CASSLYLAGLRQFF
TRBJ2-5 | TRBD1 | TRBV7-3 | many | TGTGCCAGCAGCTTTGACGGGACAGGGGGTGCGGAGACCCAGTACTTC | CASSFDGTGGAETQYF
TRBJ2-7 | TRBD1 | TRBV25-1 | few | TGTGCCAGCAGTTCCCCGACCGGGACAGGCGCCTACGAGCAGTACTTC | CASSSPTGTGAYEQYF
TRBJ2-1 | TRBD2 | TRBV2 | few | TGTGCCAGCAGTTCTAGCGGGGGGGACTACAATGAGCAGTTCTTC | CASSSSGGDYNEQFF
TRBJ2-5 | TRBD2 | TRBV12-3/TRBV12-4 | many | TGTGCCAGCAGGCCCGGGACTAGCGGACAAGAGACCCAGTACTTC | CASRPGTSGQETQYF
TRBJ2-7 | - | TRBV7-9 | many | TGTGCCAGCAGCTTTACTGCAACCTACGAGCAGTACTTC | CASSFTATYEQYF
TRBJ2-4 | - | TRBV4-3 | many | TGCGCCAGCAGCCAAGTTCCGGCATTAGCCAAAAACATTCAGTACTTC | CASSQVPALAKNIQYF
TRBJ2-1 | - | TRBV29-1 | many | TGCAGCGTTGAAGCGGGGGTCCCCAATGAGCAGTTCTTC | CSVEAGVPNEQFF
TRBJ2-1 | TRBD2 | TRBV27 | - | TGTGCCAGCAGTTCACTAGCGGACCCGTACAATGAGCAGTTCTTC | CASSSLADPYNEQFF
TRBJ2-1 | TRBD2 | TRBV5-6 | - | TGTGCCAGCAGCTTTTCCTTAAGCGGGAGTATAGCGGATGAGCAGTTCTTC | CASSFSLSGSIADEQFF
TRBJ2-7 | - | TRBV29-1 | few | TGCAGCGTTGAAGACCGGGACTCCGACGAGCAGTACTTC | CSVEDRDSDEQYF
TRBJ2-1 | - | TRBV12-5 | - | TGTGCTAGTGGTTTGGTAAGGAGCGATGAGCAGTTCTTC | CASGLVRSDEQFF
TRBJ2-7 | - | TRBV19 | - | TGTGCCAGTAGTATTAAGTGGTTAGACTACGAGCAGTACTTC | CASSIKWLDYEQYF
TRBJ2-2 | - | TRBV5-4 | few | TGTGCCAGCAGCTTTGGGGGAGGCGCCGGGGAGCTGTTTTTT | CASSFGGGAGELFF
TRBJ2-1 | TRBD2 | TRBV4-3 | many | TGCGCCAGCAGCCAACGGACTAGCGGTTTCAATGAGCAGTTCTTC | CASSQRTSGFNEQFF
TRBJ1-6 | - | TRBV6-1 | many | TGTGCCAGCAGTGAGGGGGCAGAGGGTTCACCCCTCCACTTT | CASSEGAEGSPLHF
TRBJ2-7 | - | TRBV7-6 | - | TGTGCCAGCAGCTTAAGAGGGGCGTCCTACGAGCAGTACTTC | CASSLRGASYEQYF
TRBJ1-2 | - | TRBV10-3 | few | TGTGCCATCAGTGACAGCTATGGCTACACCTTC | CAISDSYGYTF
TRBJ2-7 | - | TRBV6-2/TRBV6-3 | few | TGTGCCAGCAGTTTTGAAAACTACGAGCAGTACTTC | CASSFENYEQYF